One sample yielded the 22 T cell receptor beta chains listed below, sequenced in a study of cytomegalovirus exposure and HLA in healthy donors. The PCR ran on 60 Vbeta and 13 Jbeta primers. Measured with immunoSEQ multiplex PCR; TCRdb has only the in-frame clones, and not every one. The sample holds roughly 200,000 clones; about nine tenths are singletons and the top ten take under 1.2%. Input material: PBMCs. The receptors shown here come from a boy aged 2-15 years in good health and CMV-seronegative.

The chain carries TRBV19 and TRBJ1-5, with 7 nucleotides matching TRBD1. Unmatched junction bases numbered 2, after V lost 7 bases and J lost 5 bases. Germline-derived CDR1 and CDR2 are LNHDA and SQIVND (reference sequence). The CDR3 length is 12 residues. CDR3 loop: CASTGQDQPQHF. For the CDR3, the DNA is TGTGCCAGTACCGGACAGGATCAGCCCCAGCATTTT.

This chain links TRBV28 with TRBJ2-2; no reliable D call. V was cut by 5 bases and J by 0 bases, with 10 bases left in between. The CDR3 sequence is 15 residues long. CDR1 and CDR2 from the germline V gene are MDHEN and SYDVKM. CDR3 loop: CASSPATTNTGELFF. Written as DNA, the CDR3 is TGTGCCAGCAGTCCTGCCACAACGAACACCGGGGAGCTGTTTTTT.

The CDR3 loop is CASSEQGGYNEQFF. The CDR3 DNA follows: TGTGCCAGCAGTGAACAGGGGGGCTACAATGAGCAGTTCTTC. The V call is TRBV25-1, the J call TRBJ2-1, with a possible D match to TRBD1 (7 bases). The ends were cut back, 2 bases at V and 3 bases at J, with 8 bases in the middle. Germline CDR1 is MGHDK and CDR2 is SYGVNS. The CDR3 has 14 amino acids.

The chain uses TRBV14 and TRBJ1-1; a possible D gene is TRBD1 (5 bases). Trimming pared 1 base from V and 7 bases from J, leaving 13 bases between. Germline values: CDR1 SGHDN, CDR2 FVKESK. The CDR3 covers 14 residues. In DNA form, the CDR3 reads TGTGCCAGCAGCCAAGCGGGCAGGGAGGGTGAAGCTTTCTTT. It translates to CASSQAGREGEAFF.

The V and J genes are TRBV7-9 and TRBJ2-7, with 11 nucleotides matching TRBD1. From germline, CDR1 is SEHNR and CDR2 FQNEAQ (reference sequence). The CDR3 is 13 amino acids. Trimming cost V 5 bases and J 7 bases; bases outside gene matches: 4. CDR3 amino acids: CASSGQGASEQYF. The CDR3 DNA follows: TGTGCCAGCAGCGGACAGGGGGCGAGTGAGCAGTACTTC.

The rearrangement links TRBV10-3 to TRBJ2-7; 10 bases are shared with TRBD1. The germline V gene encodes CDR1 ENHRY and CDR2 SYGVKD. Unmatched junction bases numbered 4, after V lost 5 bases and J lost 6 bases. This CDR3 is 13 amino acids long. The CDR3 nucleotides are TGTGCCATCAGTCGGGACAGGGGCGTCGAGCAGTACTTC. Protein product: CAISRDRGVEQYF.

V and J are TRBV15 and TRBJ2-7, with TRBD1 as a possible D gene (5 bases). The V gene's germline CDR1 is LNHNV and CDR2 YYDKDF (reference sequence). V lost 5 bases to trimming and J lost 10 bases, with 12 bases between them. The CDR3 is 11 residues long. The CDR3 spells CATSSGITQYF. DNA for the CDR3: TGTGCCACCAGCTCAGGGATAACTCAGTACTTC.

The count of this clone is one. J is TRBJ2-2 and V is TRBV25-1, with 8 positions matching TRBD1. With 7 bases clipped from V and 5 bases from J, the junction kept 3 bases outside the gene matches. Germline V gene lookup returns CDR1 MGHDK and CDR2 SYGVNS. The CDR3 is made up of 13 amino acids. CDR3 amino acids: CASKTGGTGELFF. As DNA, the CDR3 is TGTGCCAGCAAAACAGGGGGTACCGGGGAGCTGTTTTTT. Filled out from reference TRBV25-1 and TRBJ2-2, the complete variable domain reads EADIYQTPRYLVIGTGKKITLECSQTMGHDKMYWYQQDPGMELHLIHYSYGVNSTEKGDLSSESTVSRIRTEHFPLTLESARPSHTSQYLCASKTGGTGELFFGEGSRLTVL.

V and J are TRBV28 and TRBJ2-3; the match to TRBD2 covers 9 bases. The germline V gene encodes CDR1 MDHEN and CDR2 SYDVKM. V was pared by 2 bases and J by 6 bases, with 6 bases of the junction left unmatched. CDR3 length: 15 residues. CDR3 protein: CASSLGAGGPDTQYF. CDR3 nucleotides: TGTGCCAGCAGTTTAGGGGCGGGAGGGCCGGATACGCAGTATTTT.

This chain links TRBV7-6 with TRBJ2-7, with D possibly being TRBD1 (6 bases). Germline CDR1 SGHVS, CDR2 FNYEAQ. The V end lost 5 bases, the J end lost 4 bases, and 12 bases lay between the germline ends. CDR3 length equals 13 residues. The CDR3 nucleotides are TGTGCCAGCAGCCCCCGAGGGGGATACGAGCAGTACTTC. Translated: CASSPRGGYEQYF.

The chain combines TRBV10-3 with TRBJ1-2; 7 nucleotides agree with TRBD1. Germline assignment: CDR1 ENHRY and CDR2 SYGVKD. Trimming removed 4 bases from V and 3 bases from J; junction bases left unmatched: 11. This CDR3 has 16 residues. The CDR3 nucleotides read TGTGCCATCAGTGCGTACCGGGACAGCTACGACTATGGCTACACCTTC. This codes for CAISAYRDSYDYGYTF.

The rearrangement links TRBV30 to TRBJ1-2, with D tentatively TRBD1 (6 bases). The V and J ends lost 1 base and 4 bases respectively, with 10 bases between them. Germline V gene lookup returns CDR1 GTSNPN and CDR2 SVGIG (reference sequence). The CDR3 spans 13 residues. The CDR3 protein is CAWSGGGLYGYTF. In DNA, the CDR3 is TGTGCCTGGAGTGGGGGGGGGCTCTATGGCTACACCTTC.

DNA of the CDR3: TGTGCCAGCAGGTTACAGGGTTCCCCTGAAGCTTTCTTT. Encoded protein: CASRLQGSPEAFF. J is TRBJ1-1 and V is TRBV28; the D gene is possibly TRBD1 (6 bases). The germline V gene has CDR1 MDHEN and CDR2 SYDVKM. V was pared by 6 bases and J by 6 bases, with 14 bases between. This CDR3 has 13 residues. Full variable domain (rest looked up from reference TRBV28 and TRBJ1-1): DVKVTQSSRYLVKRTGEKVFLECVQDMDHENMFWYRQDPGLGLRLIYFSYDVKMKEKGDIPEGYSVSREKKERFSLILESASTNQTSMYLCASRLQGSPEAFFGQGTRLTVV.

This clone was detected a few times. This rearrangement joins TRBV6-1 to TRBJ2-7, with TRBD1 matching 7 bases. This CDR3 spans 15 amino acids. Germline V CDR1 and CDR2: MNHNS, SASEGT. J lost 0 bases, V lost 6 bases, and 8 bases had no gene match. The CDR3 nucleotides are TGTGCCAGCAGGGGACGACAGGGTTACTCCTACGAGCAGTACTTC. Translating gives CASRGRQGYSYEQYF.

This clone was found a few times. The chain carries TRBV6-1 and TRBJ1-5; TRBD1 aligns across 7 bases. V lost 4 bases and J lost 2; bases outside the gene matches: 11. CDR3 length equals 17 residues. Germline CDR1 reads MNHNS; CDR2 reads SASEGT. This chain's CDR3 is CASSVGYPTGGNQPQHF. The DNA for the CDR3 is TGTGCCAGCAGTGTCGGTTACCCTACAGGGGGCAATCAGCCCCAGCATTTT.

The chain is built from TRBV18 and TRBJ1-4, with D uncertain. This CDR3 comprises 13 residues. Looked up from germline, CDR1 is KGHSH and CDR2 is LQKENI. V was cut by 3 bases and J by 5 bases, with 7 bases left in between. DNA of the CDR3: TGTGCCAGCTCACCGACCGGGAATGAAAAACTGTTTTTT. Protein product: CASSPTGNEKLFF.

This CDR3 is CASSSIDRGKNTEAFF. The DNA for the CDR3 is TGTGCCAGCAGTTCGATCGACAGGGGAAAGAACACTGAAGCTTTCTTT. This chain links TRBV28 with TRBJ1-1; 8 nucleotides agree with TRBD1. Germline V gene data show CDR1 as MDHEN and CDR2 as SYDVKM. CDR3 size: 16 residues. V lost 4 bases, J lost 1 base, and 8 bases stayed unmatched.

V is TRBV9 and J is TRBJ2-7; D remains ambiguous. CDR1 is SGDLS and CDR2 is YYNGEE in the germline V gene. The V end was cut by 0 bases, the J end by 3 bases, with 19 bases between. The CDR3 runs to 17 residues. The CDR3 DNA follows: TGTGCCAGCAGCGTAGGCGTTACGGCGGTGACGGACTACGAGCAGTACTTC. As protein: CASSVGVTAVTDYEQYF.

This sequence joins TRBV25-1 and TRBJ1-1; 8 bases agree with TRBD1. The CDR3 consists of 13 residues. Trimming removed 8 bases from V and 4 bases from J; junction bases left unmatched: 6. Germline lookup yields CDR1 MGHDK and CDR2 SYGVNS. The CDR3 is CASAGQGRTEAFF. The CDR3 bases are TGTGCCAGCGCTGGACAGGGACGCACTGAAGCTTTCTTT.

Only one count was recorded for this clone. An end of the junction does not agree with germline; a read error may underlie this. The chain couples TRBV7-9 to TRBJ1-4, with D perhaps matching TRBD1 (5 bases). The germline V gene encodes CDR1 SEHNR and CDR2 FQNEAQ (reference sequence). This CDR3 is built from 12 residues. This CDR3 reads CSSSYRSEKLFF. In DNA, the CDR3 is TGTTCCAGCAGCTACAGGAGTGAAAAACTGTTTTTT.

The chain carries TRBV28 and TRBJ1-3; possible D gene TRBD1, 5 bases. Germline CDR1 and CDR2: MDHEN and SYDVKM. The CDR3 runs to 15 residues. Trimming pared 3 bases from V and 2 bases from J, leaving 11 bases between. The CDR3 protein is CASSFKGIAGNTIYF. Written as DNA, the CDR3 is TGTGCCAGCAGTTTTAAGGGGATCGCTGGAAACACCATATATTTT.

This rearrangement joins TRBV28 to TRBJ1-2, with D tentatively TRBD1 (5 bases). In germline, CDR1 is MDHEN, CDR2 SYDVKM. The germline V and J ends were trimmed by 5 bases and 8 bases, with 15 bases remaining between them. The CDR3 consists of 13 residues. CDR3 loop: CASSPVGVDGYTF. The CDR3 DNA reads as TGTGCCAGCAGTCCGGTAGGGGTGGACGGCTACACCTTC.